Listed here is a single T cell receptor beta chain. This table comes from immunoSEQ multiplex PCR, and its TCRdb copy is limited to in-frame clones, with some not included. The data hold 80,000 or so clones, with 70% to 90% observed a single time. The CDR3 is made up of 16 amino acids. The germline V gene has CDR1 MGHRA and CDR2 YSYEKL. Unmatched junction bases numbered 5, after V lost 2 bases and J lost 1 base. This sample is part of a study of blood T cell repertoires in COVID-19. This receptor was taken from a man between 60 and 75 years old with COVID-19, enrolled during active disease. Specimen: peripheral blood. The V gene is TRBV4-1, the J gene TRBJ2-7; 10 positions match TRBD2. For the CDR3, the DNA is TGCGCCAGCAGCCAAAGCGGGAGGGCCCGGTCCTACGAGCAGTACTTC. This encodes CASSQSGRARSYEQYF.